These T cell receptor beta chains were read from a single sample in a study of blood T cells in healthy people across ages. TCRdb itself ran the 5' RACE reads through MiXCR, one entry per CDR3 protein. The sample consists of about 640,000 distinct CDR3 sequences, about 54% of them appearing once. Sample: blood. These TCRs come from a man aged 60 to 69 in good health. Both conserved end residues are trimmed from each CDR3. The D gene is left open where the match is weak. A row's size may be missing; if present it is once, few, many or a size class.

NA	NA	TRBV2	ASSEEGLPNQPQH
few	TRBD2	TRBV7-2	ASSSTALAGGREQF
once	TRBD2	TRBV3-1	ASSQIKAAGGQDTQY
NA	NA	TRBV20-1	SASVGAGNSPLH
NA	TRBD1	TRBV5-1	ASRDRVGTEAF
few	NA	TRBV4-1	ASSQEVLVSEQY
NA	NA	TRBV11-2	ASSLDSLPGYEQY
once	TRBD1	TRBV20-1	SAQGRQGAFEQF
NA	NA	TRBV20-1	SATGAFGQPQH
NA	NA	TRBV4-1	ASSQEWNAAPQEAQY
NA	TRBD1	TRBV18	ASSRTGQGEGTDTQY
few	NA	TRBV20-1	SADGGLGNEQF
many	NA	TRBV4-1	ASSQGYGDIQY
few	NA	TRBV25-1	ASRSEQY
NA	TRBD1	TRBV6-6	ASSDRGNEQY
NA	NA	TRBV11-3	ASSSRLGPDEQF
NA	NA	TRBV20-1	SARGPALGYEQY
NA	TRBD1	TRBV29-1	SVSGGGGYGYT
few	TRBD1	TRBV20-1	SAPPSTGTNEKLF